This passage covers 2 T cell receptor beta chains from one sample sequenced in a study of blood T cell repertoires in COVID-19. The repertoire was sequenced with immunoSEQ multiplex PCR; TCRdb's copy has only in-frame clones and lacks some. The sample contains more than 95,000 clones, 70% to 90% of which appear only once. Sequenced sample: peripheral blood. The source of these receptors is a woman aged 55 to 70 with acute or convalescent COVID-19.

J is TRBJ2-7 and V is TRBV28; tentative D call: TRBD2 (5 bases). The CDR3 runs 16 residues. V lost 3 bases and J 0 bases, leaving 15 bases between the germline ends. Germline V CDR1 and CDR2: MDHEN, SYDVKM. The CDR3 loop reads CASSFGEGQNSYEQYF. In nucleotides, the CDR3 is TGTGCCAGCAGTTTTGGTGAGGGTCAGAACTCCTACGAGCAGTACTTC.

This rearrangement joins TRBV18 to TRBJ1-1; D is unresolved. Trimming removed 6 bases at V and 0 bases at J, with 8 bases between. Germline V gene lookup returns CDR1 KGHSH and CDR2 LQKENI. The CDR3 consists of 13 residues. The CDR3 DNA reads TGTGCCAGCTCCCCGGAGATGAACACTGAAGCTTTCTTT. Its protein product is CASSPEMNTEAFF.